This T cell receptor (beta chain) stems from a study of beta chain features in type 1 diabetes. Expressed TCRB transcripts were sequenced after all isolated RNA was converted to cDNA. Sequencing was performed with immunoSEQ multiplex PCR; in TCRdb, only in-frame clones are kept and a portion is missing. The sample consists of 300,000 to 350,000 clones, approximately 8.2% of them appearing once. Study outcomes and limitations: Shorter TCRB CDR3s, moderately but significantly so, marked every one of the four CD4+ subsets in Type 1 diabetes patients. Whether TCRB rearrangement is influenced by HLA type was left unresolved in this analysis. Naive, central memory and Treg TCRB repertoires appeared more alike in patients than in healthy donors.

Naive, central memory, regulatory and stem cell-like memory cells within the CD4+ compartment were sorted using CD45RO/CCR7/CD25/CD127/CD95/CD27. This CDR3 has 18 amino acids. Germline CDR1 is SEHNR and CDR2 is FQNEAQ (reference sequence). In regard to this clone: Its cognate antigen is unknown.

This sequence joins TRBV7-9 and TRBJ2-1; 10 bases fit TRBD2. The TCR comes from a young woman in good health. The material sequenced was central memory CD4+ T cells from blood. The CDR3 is CASRLASGSEKSYNEQFF. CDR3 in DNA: TGTGCTAGTCGACTTGCTAGCGGGAGTGAAAAGTCCTACAATGAGCAGTTCTTC.